This T cell receptor beta chain was observed in a study of cytomegalovirus exposure and HLA in healthy donors. The CDR3 runs to 14 residues. V shed 4 bases and J 8 bases; nucleotides not matched to a gene: 7. CDR1 and CDR2 from the germline V gene are SGHVS and FQNEAQ. This PCR relied on a set of 60 Vbeta primers and 13 Jbeta primers. Profiled with immunoSEQ multiplex PCR; TCRdb holds only in-frame clones, not every one. The sample includes under 75,000 clones, almost 70% of them seen just once. The study's findings and limits: Roughly uniform depth of sequencing across donors was assumed in presence/absence analyses.

The table lists this clone with a count of one. Antigen unknown. The chain uses TRBV7-8 and TRBJ1-2, with 10 positions matching TRBD1. The sequenced material came from PBMCs. This receptor was identified in a middle-aged man in good health and CMV-seropositive. The CDR3: CASSWDRDRGGYTF. CDR3 bases: TGTGCCAGCAGCTGGGACCGGGACAGGGGCGGCTACACCTTC.